These 29 T cell receptor beta chains were all obtained from the same sample, sequenced in a study of T-cell memory formation after mild COVID-19. TCRdb independently ran MiXCR on the 5' RACE reads; one entry per CDR3 protein. The sample lists 130,000 to 150,000 distinct CDR3 sequences, 6% to 6.5% occurring once. Sequenced input: PBMCs or a T cell subset sorted from them (not recorded which). These receptors all come from an adult woman who had mild COVID-19 (a few samples of this study predate the infection). Cell type and time point are not known.

This clonotype appeared many times. V is TRBV5-1 and J is TRBJ2-1, with D possibly matching TRBD1 (6 bases). Germline CDR1 SGHRS, CDR2 YFSETQ. CDR3 length: 12 residues. V was cut by 4 bases and J by 7 bases, with 9 bases left in between. The CDR3 sequence is CASSIQGNEQFF. In DNA, the CDR3 is TGCGCCAGCAGCATCCAGGGGAATGAGCAGTTCTTC.

The chain employs TRBV2 and TRBJ2-2; maybe TRBD1 (5 bases). V lost 4 bases and J lost 2, with 8 bases in between. The CDR3 covers 14 residues. The V gene's germline CDR1 is SNHLY and CDR2 FYNNEI. The CDR3 protein is CASSGDRNTGELFF. CDR3 bases: TGTGCCAGCAGTGGCGACAGAAACACCGGGGAGCTGTTTTTT.

This clonotype has a handful of counts. The chain has TRBV20-1 and TRBJ1-5; maybe TRBD1 (5 bases). The V gene's germline CDR1 is DFQATT and CDR2 SNEGSKA (reference sequence). V lost 4 bases, J lost 1 base, and 17 bases lay in between. There are 16 residues in the CDR3. The CDR3 is CSAIERGGGSNQPQHF. The CDR3 DNA sequence: TGCAGTGCTATAGAACGGGGGGGAGGGAGCAATCAGCCCCAGCATTTT.

V and J are TRBV2 and TRBJ2-2; 7 bases line up with TRBD1. The V and J ends lost 9 bases and 0 bases, in that order; junction bases with no gene match: 4. Germline V gene data show CDR1 as SNHLY and CDR2 as FYNNEI. This CDR3 has 14 amino acids. The CDR3 nucleotides read TGTGCCAGGCCGGGACAGACGAACACCGGGGAGCTGTTTTTT. It specifies CARPGQTNTGELFF.

This clonotype was seen repeatedly, ten times or more. In nucleotides, the CDR3 is TGCGCCAGCAGCTCAGCGGGTTCCGCGGTGGGGTCCGAGCAGTACTTC. As protein: CASSSAGSAVGSEQYF. This chain joins TRBV5-1 and TRBJ2-7, with D possibly matching TRBD2 (6 bases). The V end lost 3 bases, the J end lost 6 bases, and 22 bases lay between the germline ends. Germline V gene lookup returns CDR1 SGHRS and CDR2 YFSETQ. This CDR3 region has 16 residues.

This clonotype turned up a few times. The V call is TRBV29-1, the J call TRBJ2-5; D perhaps matches TRBD2 (6 bases). Deletions cut 2 bases from V and 5 bases from J, with 12 bases between. Germline V gives CDR1 SQVTM, CDR2 ANQGSEA. CDR3 size: 13 residues. CDR3 nucleotide sequence: TGCAGCGTTGAAAGGTCCCTAGCGGAGACCCAGTACTTC. Translation gives CSVERSLAETQYF.

This clonotype has only a few counts. The V gene is TRBV3-1, the J gene TRBJ2-7; unclear D gene. V was shortened by 3 bases and J by 2 bases, with 5 bases between the two germline ends. Germline assignment: CDR1 LGHDT and CDR2 YNNKEL (reference sequence). The CDR3 is 12 residues long. The CDR3 is CASSHGTYEQYF. For the CDR3, the DNA is TGTGCCAGCAGCCATGGCACCTACGAGCAGTACTTC.

V gene TRBV12-3 or TRBV12-4 combines with J gene TRBJ1-4; 8 nucleotides line up with TRBD1. CDR3 size: 14 residues. The J segment lost 8 bases and the V segment lost 5 bases, leaving 7 bases of the junction unmatched. CDR3 loop: CASSERQGWEKLFF. In nucleotides, the CDR3 is TGTGCCAGCAGTGAGAGACAGGGGTGGGAAAAACTGTTTTTT.

The table lists this clonotype with many counts. V usage is TRBV7-9 and J usage is TRBJ2-3; D may be TRBD1 (6 bases). CDR3 length equals 16 residues. With 7 bases removed from V and 2 bases from J, the gap between germline ends came to 19 bases. CDR1 SEHNR and CDR2 FQNEAQ come from the germline V gene (reference sequence). The CDR3 is CASTPGWQGLTDTQYF. For the CDR3, the DNA is TGTGCCAGCACCCCGGGGTGGCAGGGGCTCACAGATACGCAGTATTTT. Combining the CDR3 with reference TRBV7-9 and TRBJ2-3 gives the whole variable domain DTGVSQNPRHKITKRGQNVTFRCDPISEHNRLYWYRQTLGQGPEFLTYFQNEAQLEKSRLLSDRFSAERPKGSFSTLEIQRTEQGDSAMYLCASTPGWQGLTDTQYFGPGTRLTVL.

This clonotype has a count of ten or more. The chain employs TRBV4-2 and TRBJ2-7, with TRBD2 identical over 10 bases. Germline V gives CDR1 LGHNA, CDR2 YNFKEQ. The CDR3 length is 17 residues. V dropped 2 bases and J dropped 0; count of bases not matched to a gene: 7. The CDR3 loop reads CASSQRLAGDSSYEQYF. The CDR3 DNA reads TGTGCCAGCAGCCAACGGCTAGCGGGAGACAGCTCCTACGAGCAGTACTTC.

There are many counts of this clonotype. The chain carries TRBV18 and TRBJ1-6; D is ambiguous. Trimming stripped 5 bases from V and 9 bases from J, with 14 bases between. CDR1 KGHSH and CDR2 LQKENI come from the germline V gene. The CDR3 runs to 14 residues. CDR3 bases: TGTGCCAGCTCAGTCTCCGGGGATCGTTCACCCCTCCACTTT. Translation gives CASSVSGDRSPLHF.

The chain uses TRBV3-1 and TRBJ2-3, with TRBD2 matching 15 bases. The CDR3 spans 19 residues. The V gene's germline CDR1 is LGHDT and CDR2 YNNKEL (reference sequence). V dropped 3 bases and J dropped 2; count of bases not matched to a gene: 9. The CDR3 is CASSHGTSGRLRFTDTQYF. CDR3 coding DNA: TGTGCCAGCAGCCATGGGACTAGCGGGAGGCTGAGGTTCACAGATACGCAGTATTTT.

The chain combines TRBV3-1 with TRBJ1-2, with TRBD1 matching 7 bases. V gave up 4 bases and J gave up 2 bases; unmatched junction bases: 7. Germline assignment: CDR1 LGHDT and CDR2 YNNKEL (reference sequence). The CDR3 runs 15 residues. The CDR3 DNA reads as TGTGCCAGCAGCCCGAGACAGGGCACAAACTATGGCTACACCTTC. The encoded protein is CASSPRQGTNYGYTF. The full variable domain, its missing parts supplied by reference TRBV3-1 and TRBJ1-2, is DTAVSQTPKYLVTQMGNDKSIKCEQNLGHDTMYWYKQDSKKFLKIMFSYNNKELIINETVPNRFSPKSPDKAHLNLHINSLELGDSAVYFCASSPRQGTNYGYTFGSGTRLTVV.

This clonotype was counted ten times or more. The chain joins TRBV5-4 to TRBJ2-3, with 7 bases identical to TRBD1. Trimming cost V 2 bases and J 4 bases; bases outside gene matches: 10. Germline V lookup: CDR1 SGHNT, CDR2 YYREEE (reference sequence). The CDR3 totals 16 residues. The CDR3 DNA reads TGTGCCAGCAGCTTAGCTTTCGACAGGGCGGCAGATACGCAGTATTTT. This translates into CASSLAFDRAADTQYF.

This clonotype showed up many times. The chain uses TRBV7-2 and TRBJ1-6; TRBD1 matches 7 bases. The CDR3 spans 18 residues. Germline V gene sequence: CDR1 SGHTA, CDR2 FQGNSA. With 1 base clipped from V and 9 bases from J, the junction kept 15 bases outside the gene matches. CDR3 sequence reads: CASSLVGAETGSFSPLHF. CDR3 nucleotide sequence: TGTGCCAGCAGCTTAGTGGGGGCGGAGACAGGGTCTTTTTCACCCCTCCACTTT. Using reference TRBV7-2 and TRBJ1-6 for the parts outside the CDR3, the full variable domain is GAGVSQSPSNKVTEKGKDVELRCDPISGHTALYWYRQSLGQGLEFLIYFQGNSAPDKSGLPSDRFSAERTGGSVSTLTIQRTQQEDSAVYLCASSLVGAETGSFSPLHFGNGTRLTVT.

This chain links TRBV7-2 with TRBJ2-5; 11 nucleotides agree with TRBD1. Unmatched junction bases numbered 9, after V lost 5 bases and J lost 4 bases. Germline CDR1 and CDR2: SGHTA and FQGNSA. The CDR3 spans 16 residues. This CDR3 reads CASSKMDRGRLETQYF. DNA of the CDR3: TGTGCCAGCAGCAAGATGGACAGGGGGCGCCTAGAGACCCAGTACTTC. Looking up the rest from reference TRBV7-2 and TRBJ2-5 gives the full variable domain: GAGVSQSPSNKVTEKGKDVELRCDPISGHTALYWYRQSLGQGLEFLIYFQGNSAPDKSGLPSDRFSAERTGGSVSTLTIQRTQQEDSAVYLCASSKMDRGRLETQYFGPGTRLLVL.

In DNA form, the CDR3 reads TGTGCCAGCAGTTACGTTAACAGCTATGGCTACACCTTC. Residues: CASSYVNSYGYTF. This chain connects TRBV6-5 to TRBJ1-2; the D is unclear. CDR3 length: 13 amino acids. V shed 2 bases and J shed 4 bases, with 8 bases lying between them. Germline V gives CDR1 MNHEY, CDR2 SVGAGI.

V gene TRBV20-1 combines with J gene TRBJ1-5, with 7 bases aligning to TRBD1. The junction had 5 bases not matched to a gene; V was cut back by 0 bases and J by 3 bases. Per the germline V gene, CDR1 is DFQATT and CDR2 is SNEGSKA (reference sequence). This CDR3 spans 15 amino acids. For the CDR3, the DNA is TGCAGTGCTAGAGACCTGGGACAGATCAATCAGCCCCAGCATTTT. This codes for CSARDLGQINQPQHF.

The chain uses TRBV12-3 or TRBV12-4 and TRBJ2-4; 9 nucleotides agree with TRBD1. J was trimmed by 1 base and V by 1 base; bases with no gene match: 8. The CDR3 runs 18 residues. The CDR3 spells CASSLGTGEGNAKNIQYF. CDR3 sequence (DNA): TGTGCCAGCAGTTTAGGGACAGGGGAAGGGAATGCCAAAAACATTCAGTACTTC.

This clonotype has at least ten counts. The chain joins TRBV5-1 to TRBJ1-6; 8 positions agree with TRBD1. V lost 4 bases to trimming and J lost 8 bases; unmatched junction nucleotides: 8. CDR3 length: 15 residues. Germline-derived CDR1 and CDR2 are SGHRS and YFSETQ. This CDR3 is CASSLLQGADSPLHF. Written as DNA, the CDR3 is TGCGCCAGCAGCCTACTCCAGGGGGCCGATTCACCCCTCCACTTT.

The V and J genes are TRBV11-3 and TRBJ1-2; D may be TRBD1 (6 bases). Germline V gives CDR1 SGHNT, CDR2 YENEEA. The CDR3 length is 15 residues. The V end lost 0 bases, the J end lost 2 bases, and 10 bases lay between the germline ends. For the CDR3, the DNA is TGTGCCAGCAGCTTAGATGGGGGGCGAAACTATGGCTACACCTTC. Its translation is CASSLDGGRNYGYTF.

This clonotype occurred a few times. The chain employs TRBV6-5 and TRBJ2-7; the match to TRBD1 covers 11 bases. The CDR3 has 14 amino acids. The J segment lost 2 bases and the V segment lost 6 bases, leaving 3 bases of the junction unmatched. Per the germline V gene, CDR1 is MNHEY and CDR2 is SVGAGI. The CDR3 nucleotides read TGTGCCAGCAGACGGGACAGGGGGGCCTACGAGCAGTACTTC. Its translation: CASRRDRGAYEQYF.

This clonotype has ten or more counts. The chain has TRBV6-6 and TRBJ2-3; D remains ambiguous. Germline CDR1 and CDR2: MNHNY and SVGAGI (reference sequence). The CDR3 loop spans 15 amino acids. V lost 2 bases to trimming and J lost 0 bases, with 9 bases between them. DNA for the CDR3: TGTGCCAGCAGTTACCGGTCCCAGAGCACAGATACGCAGTATTTT. It codes for CASSYRSQSTDTQYF.

This clonotype was detected a few times. The gene calls are TRBV5-1 and TRBJ1-1; 9 bases align to TRBD1. The length of the CDR3 is 15 residues. Losses at the gene ends were 3 bases for V and 4 bases for J; bases not matched to a gene: 7. Germline V gene sequence: CDR1 SGHRS, CDR2 YFSETQ. CDR3 amino acids: CASSWGTGRLTEAFF. CDR3 DNA: TGCGCCAGCAGCTGGGGGACAGGGAGACTCACTGAAGCTTTCTTT.

The V gene is TRBV10-3, the J gene TRBJ2-3, with D possibly TRBD1 on 5 matching bases. CDR1 is ENHRY, CDR2 SYGVKD, per germline. This CDR3 contains 10 residues. V was clipped by 10 bases and J by 5 bases, with 7 bases between them. This chain's CDR3 is CATREDTQYF. The DNA of the CDR3 is TGTGCCACCAGGGAAGATACGCAGTATTTT.

The CDR3 coding sequence is TGTGCCAGCAGGGTACAAAGTAATCACACTGAGCAGTTCTTC. This gives the protein CASRVQSNHTEQFF. The rearrangement uses TRBV2 and TRBJ2-1; D is unclear. Germline V lookup: CDR1 SNHLY, CDR2 FYNNEI. V was pared by 6 bases and J by 9 bases, with 18 bases between. There are 14 residues in the CDR3.

This clonotype was seen repeatedly, ten times or more. V usage is TRBV12-3 or TRBV12-4 and J usage is TRBJ2-7, with 10 bases that match TRBD1. This CDR3 contains 13 residues. Trimming cost V 5 bases and J 3 bases; bases outside gene matches: 1. The CDR3 DNA reads as TGTGCCAGCAGTGGGGACAGGGGCTACGAGCAGTACTTC. Translation gives CASSGDRGYEQYF.

This chain connects TRBV12-3 or TRBV12-4 to TRBJ2-6, with a possible D match to TRBD1 (6 bases). CDR3 length: 17 amino acids. V lost 8 bases to trimming and J lost 1 base, with 18 bases between them. CDR3 amino acids: CASGDRDTLSGANVLTF. The CDR3 DNA reads TGTGCCAGCGGTGACCGGGACACCTTATCTGGGGCCAACGTCCTGACTTTC.

This clonotype was seen only a few times. The genes are TRBV24-1 and TRBJ2-2; 9 positions match TRBD1. With 4 bases clipped from V and 7 bases from J, the junction kept 9 bases outside the gene matches. The CDR3 sequence is 16 residues long. Looked up from germline, CDR1 is KGHDR and CDR2 is SFDVKD. CDR3 protein: CATSDTGTGFGGELFF. As DNA, the CDR3 is TGTGCCACCAGTGACACCGGGACAGGGTTTGGCGGGGAGCTGTTTTTT.